These T cell receptor beta chains were read from a single sample in a study of radiotherapy plus CTLA-4 blockade in lung cancer. The assay was immunoSEQ multiplex PCR, and TCRdb's table has in-frame clones only and misses some. Here the sample spans roughly 85,000 clones, more than 85% being singletons. The sequencing used peripheral blood, collected from a patient treated with radiotherapy plus ipilimumab. The receptors were sampled from a human donor with non-small cell lung cancer that progressed on radiotherapy plus ipilimumab. Each CDR3 is given with its conserved first and last residue. The order of the fields is V gene, clone size, J gene, D gene, CDR3 DNA, CDR3 protein. A D gene is named only where the DNA matches it firmly. Clone size is stated in some rows and not others, as once, few, many or a class when expanded.

v_gene: TRBV19
abundance: .
j_gene: TRBJ1-2
d_gene: .
CDR3nt: TGTGCCAGTAATACATACTATGGCTACACCTTC
CDR3aa: CASNTYYGYTF

v_gene: TRBV5-1
abundance: .
j_gene: TRBJ1-1
d_gene: .
CDR3nt: TGCGCCAGCAGCTTGGCAAACACTGAAGCTTTCTTT
CDR3aa: CASSLANTEAFF

v_gene: TRBV6-6
abundance: .
j_gene: TRBJ1-1
d_gene: .
CDR3nt: TGTGCCAGCAGGGTTGACACTGAAGCTTTCTTT
CDR3aa: CASRVDTEAFF

v_gene: TRBV5-1
abundance: .
j_gene: TRBJ1-1
d_gene: .
CDR3nt: TGCGCCAGCAGCTTGGGCGACAGAAACATGAACACTGAAGCTTTCTTT
CDR3aa: CASSLGDRNMNTEAFF

v_gene: TRBV7-9
abundance: .
j_gene: TRBJ2-2
d_gene: .
CDR3nt: TGTGCCAGCAGCTCCCTTTACACCGGGGAGCTGTTTTTT
CDR3aa: CASSSLYTGELFF

v_gene: TRBV5-6
abundance: .
j_gene: TRBJ2-7
d_gene: .
CDR3nt: TGTGCCAGCAGCCTCGGACAATGGGCCTACGAGCAGTACTTC
CDR3aa: CASSLGQWAYEQYF

v_gene: TRBV7-2
abundance: .
j_gene: TRBJ2-2
d_gene: TRBD1
CDR3nt: TGTGCCAGCACCCCACAGGCAGGGGGCGGCGGGGAGCTGTTTTTT
CDR3aa: CASTPQAGGGGELFF

v_gene: TRBV9
abundance: .
j_gene: TRBJ2-2
d_gene: .
CDR3nt: TGTGCCAGCAGCGTACGGGGCACCGGGGAGCTGTTTTTT
CDR3aa: CASSVRGTGELFF

v_gene: TRBV29-1
abundance: .
j_gene: TRBJ1-5
d_gene: .
CDR3nt: TGCAGCGTTGTGACAGACACCAATCAGCCCCAGCATTTT
CDR3aa: CSVVTDTNQPQHF

v_gene: TRBV14
abundance: .
j_gene: TRBJ2-2
d_gene: .
CDR3nt: TGTGCCAGCAGCCAAGATAAGGGGCTAAACACCGGGGAGCTGTTTTTT
CDR3aa: CASSQDKGLNTGELFF

v_gene: TRBV6-5
abundance: .
j_gene: TRBJ2-7
d_gene: TRBD2
CDR3nt: TGTGCCAGCAGTCATAAGACTAGCGCCTCCTACGAGCAGTACTTC
CDR3aa: CASSHKTSASYEQYF

v_gene: TRBV7-3
abundance: .
j_gene: TRBJ2-6
d_gene: .
CDR3nt: TGTGCCAGCAGCCGACCCAACTCTGGGGCCAACGTCCTGACTTTC
CDR3aa: CASSRPNSGANVLTF

v_gene: TRBV9
abundance: .
j_gene: TRBJ2-1
d_gene: TRBD1
CDR3nt: TGTGCCAGCAGCGTTTTGGGACAGGGGGTCCTCAATGAGCAGTTCTTC
CDR3aa: CASSVLGQGVLNEQFF

v_gene: TRBV7-2
abundance: .
j_gene: TRBJ2-2
d_gene: .
CDR3nt: TGTGCCAGCAGCTTAGGGGGCTACAGGATTCACACCGGGGAGCTGTTTTTT
CDR3aa: CASSLGGYRIHTGELFF

v_gene: TRBV9
abundance: .
j_gene: TRBJ2-1
d_gene: TRBD2
CDR3nt: TGTGCCAGCAGCGGCCAGCGGGGGGGCCCTGATGAGCAGTTCTTC
CDR3aa: CASSGQRGGPDEQFF

v_gene: TRBV7-3
abundance: once
j_gene: TRBJ2-7
d_gene: TRBD2
CDR3nt: TGTGCCAGCAGCCCGCTCCCGGGGGGGCAGTACTTC
CDR3aa: CASSPLPGGQYF

v_gene: TRBV5-8
abundance: .
j_gene: TRBJ2-3
d_gene: .
CDR3nt: TGTGCCAGCAGCTTGCAAGGTCTGAGCACAGATACGCAGTATTTT
CDR3aa: CASSLQGLSTDTQYF

v_gene: TRBV30
abundance: .
j_gene: TRBJ2-7
d_gene: .
CDR3nt: TGTGCCTGGAGCGCGACAGGCTCCTACGAGCAGTACTTC
CDR3aa: CAWSATGSYEQYF

v_gene: TRBV2
abundance: few
j_gene: TRBJ1-2
d_gene: .
CDR3nt: TGTGCCAGCAGTACCGACCGGCGCTATGGCTACACCTTC
CDR3aa: CASSTDRRYGYTF

v_gene: TRBV27
abundance: .
j_gene: TRBJ2-7
d_gene: TRBD1
CDR3nt: TGTGCCAGCAGTCCCCGGACAGGGGGCTACGAGCAGTACTTC
CDR3aa: CASSPRTGGYEQYF